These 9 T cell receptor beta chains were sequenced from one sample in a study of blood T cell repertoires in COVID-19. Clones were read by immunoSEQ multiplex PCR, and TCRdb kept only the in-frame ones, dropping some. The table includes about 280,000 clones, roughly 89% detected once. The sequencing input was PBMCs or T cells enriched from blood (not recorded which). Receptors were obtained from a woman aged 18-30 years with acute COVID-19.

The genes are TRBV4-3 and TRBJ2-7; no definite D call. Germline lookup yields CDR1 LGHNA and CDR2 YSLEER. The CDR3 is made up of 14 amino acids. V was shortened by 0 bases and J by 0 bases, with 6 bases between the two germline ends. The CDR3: CASSQEYGSYEQYF. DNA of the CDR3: TGCGCCAGCAGCCAAGAATACGGCTCCTACGAGCAGTACTTC.

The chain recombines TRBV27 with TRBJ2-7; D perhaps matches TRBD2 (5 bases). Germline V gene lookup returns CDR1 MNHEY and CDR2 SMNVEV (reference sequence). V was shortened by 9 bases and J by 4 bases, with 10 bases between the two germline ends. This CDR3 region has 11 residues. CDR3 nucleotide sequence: TGTGCCAGTATTTCGGGGTACGAGCAGTACTTC. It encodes CASISGYEQYF.

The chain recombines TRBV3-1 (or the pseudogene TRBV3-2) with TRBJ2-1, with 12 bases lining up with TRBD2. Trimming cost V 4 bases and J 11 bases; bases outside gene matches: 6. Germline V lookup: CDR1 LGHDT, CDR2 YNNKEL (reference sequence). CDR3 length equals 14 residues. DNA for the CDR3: TGTGCCAGCAGCCCGACTAGCGGGAGTACTAAGCAGTTCTTC. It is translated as CASSPTSGSTKQFF.

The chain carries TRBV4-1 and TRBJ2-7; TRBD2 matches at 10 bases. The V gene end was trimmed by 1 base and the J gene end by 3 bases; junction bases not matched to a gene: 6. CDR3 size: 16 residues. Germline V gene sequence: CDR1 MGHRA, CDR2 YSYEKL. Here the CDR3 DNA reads TGCGCCAGCAGCCAAGCGATGGGACTAGCGCTCTACGAGCAGTACTTC. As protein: CASSQAMGLALYEQYF.

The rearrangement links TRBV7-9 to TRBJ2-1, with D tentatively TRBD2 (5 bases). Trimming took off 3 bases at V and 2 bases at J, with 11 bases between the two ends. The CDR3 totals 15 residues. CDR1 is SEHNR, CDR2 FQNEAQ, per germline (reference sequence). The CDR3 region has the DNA TGTGCCAGCAGCTTGTCGGGGAAAACCTACAATGAGCAGTTCTTC. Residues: CASSLSGKTYNEQFF.

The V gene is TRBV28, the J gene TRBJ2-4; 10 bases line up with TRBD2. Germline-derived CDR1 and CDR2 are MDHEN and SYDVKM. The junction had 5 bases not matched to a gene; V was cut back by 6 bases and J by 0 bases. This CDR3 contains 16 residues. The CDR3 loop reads CASSPRLAGAKNIQYF. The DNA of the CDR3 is TGTGCCAGCAGCCCCAGACTAGCGGGAGCCAAAAACATTCAGTACTTC.

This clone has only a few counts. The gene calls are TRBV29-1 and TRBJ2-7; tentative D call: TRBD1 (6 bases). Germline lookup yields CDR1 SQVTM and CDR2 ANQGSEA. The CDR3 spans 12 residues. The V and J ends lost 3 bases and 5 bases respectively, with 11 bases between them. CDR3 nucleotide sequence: TGCAGCGTTGACGGGAACAGGGACGAGCAGTACTTC. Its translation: CSVDGNRDEQYF.

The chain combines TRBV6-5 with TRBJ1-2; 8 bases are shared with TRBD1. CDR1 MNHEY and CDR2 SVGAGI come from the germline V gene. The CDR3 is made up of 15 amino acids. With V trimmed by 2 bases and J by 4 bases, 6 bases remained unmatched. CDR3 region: CASSYVTGATYGYTF. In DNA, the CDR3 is TGTGCCAGCAGTTACGTGACAGGGGCAACCTATGGCTACACCTTC.

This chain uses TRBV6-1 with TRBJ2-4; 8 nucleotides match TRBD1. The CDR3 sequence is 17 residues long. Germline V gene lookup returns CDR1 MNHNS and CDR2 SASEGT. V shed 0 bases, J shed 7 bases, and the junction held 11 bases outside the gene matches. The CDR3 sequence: CASSEADRQGSVNIQYF. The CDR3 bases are TGTGCCAGCAGTGAAGCGGATAGACAGGGGAGTGTCAACATTCAGTACTTC.